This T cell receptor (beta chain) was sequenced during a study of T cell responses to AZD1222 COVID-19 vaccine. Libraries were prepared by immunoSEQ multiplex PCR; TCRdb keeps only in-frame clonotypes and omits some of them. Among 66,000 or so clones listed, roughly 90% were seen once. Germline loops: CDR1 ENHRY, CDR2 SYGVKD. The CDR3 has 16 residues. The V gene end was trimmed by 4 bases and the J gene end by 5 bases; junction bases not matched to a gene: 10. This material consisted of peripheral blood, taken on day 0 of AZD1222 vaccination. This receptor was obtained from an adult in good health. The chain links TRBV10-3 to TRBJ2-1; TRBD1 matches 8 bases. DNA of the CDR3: TGTGCCATCAGTGCCCGGGACAGGAGTAAAGACAATGAGCAGTTCTTC. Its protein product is CAISARDRSKDNEQFF.